This is a list of T cell receptor beta chains from one sample in a study of regulatory T cells in long-lasting Graves disease. TCRdb independently ran MiXCR on the multiplex PCR reads; one entry per CDR3 protein. The profile shows 500,000 or so distinct CDR3 sequences, 12% to 15% of them singletons. This same sample was also part of a study on T cells in Graves' hyperthyroidism and ophthalmopathy.

The sequencing used peripheral blood mononuclear cells (PBMCs), collected at new diagnosis, from a patient treated with antithyroid drugs. The receptors shown here come from a woman between 45 and 60 years old with Graves disease. Each CDR3 is given without its conserved first and last residue. The D gene is left open where the match is weak.

d_gene	v_gene	len	j_gene	CDR3aa
NA	TRBV28	9	TRBJ2-4	ASSFGDIQY
NA	TRBV19	9	TRBJ1-5	ASSIFTPQH
NA	TRBV6-1	15	TRBJ1-4	ASSGLPGAATNEKLF
NA	TRBV2	12	TRBJ1-2	ASSEEESLHGYT
TRBD2	TRBV2	14	TRBJ2-3	ASRREAGGPEDTQY
TRBD2	TRBV5-4	13	TRBJ2-5	ASSFRLAGGETQY
TRBD2	TRBV6-2/TRBV6-3	13	TRBJ2-1	ASSYQREGRNEQF
NA	TRBV6-2/TRBV6-3	16	TRBJ2-3	ASRARGRAVLRTDTQY
NA	TRBV5-5	13	TRBJ2-3	ASSLQSERTDTQY
TRBD2	TRBV7-8	15	TRBJ2-1	ASSIPFSGGGHNEQF
NA	TRBV28	12	TRBJ1-5	ASSLGQGYQPQH
NA	TRBV5-1	13	TRBJ2-2	ASSRGPTLAGELF
TRBD1	TRBV28	12	TRBJ2-2	ASSTGQPAGELF
TRBD1	TRBV5-1	12	TRBJ1-2	ASSLETGVYGYT
NA	TRBV2	10	TRBJ1-6	ASNSRRSPLH
TRBD1	TRBV27	13	TRBJ2-5	ASSLTARGLETQY
NA	TRBV5-1	13	TRBJ1-2	ASSLNLPSIHGYT
TRBD1	TRBV28	15	TRBJ1-1	ASSFYRDRGMNTEAF
NA	TRBV29-1	14	TRBJ2-5	SVEQQDGGGGETQY
NA	TRBV28	13	TRBJ2-3	ASSYPAPYTDTQY
TRBD1	TRBV9	12	TRBJ1-2	ASRARTGDYGYT
TRBD2	TRBV18	13	TRBJ2-7	ASSPPSGARYEQY
TRBD1	TRBV28	13	TRBJ1-2	ASSLARTGAYGYT
TRBD1	TRBV5-1	15	TRBJ2-1	ASSLAGTGGIYNEQF
NA	TRBV28	11	TRBJ2-5	ASSLPGEKTQY
TRBD1	TRBV14	13	TRBJ2-5	ASSPWDSLQETQY
NA	TRBV20-1	12	TRBJ1-2	SAITGPGNYGYT
TRBD1	TRBV7-3	13	TRBJ2-3	ASSPRGGYPDTQY
NA	TRBV30	13	TRBJ1-1	AWTNAGIGDTEAF
TRBD2	TRBV5-1	12	TRBJ2-3	ASSQGEAGDTQY
NA	TRBV5-5	12	TRBJ2-7	ASTLDSGSYEQY
TRBD1	TRBV7-9	12	TRBJ2-3	ASSLGTGPDTQY
NA	TRBV27	13	TRBJ2-7	ASSLSTGFPYEQY
NA	TRBV9	12	TRBJ2-7	ASSVQSTSYEQY